Shown below are 10 T cell receptor beta chains from a single sample sequenced in a study of human T cells and chemical hapten exposure. This sample's time point: patch test 1, 2 weeks after DPC sensitization. Noted treatment: therapeutic diphenylcyclopropenone sensitization with weekly scalp DPC. MiXCR was run by TCRdb on the RACE reads, yielding one entry per CDR3 protein. The repertoire holds some 400,000 distinct CDR3 sequences, with roughly 4.8% as singletons. This specimen was whole blood, taken in connection with sensitization to the hapten diphenylcyclopropenone (DPC). The receptors here all came from a woman between 45 and 65 years old with alopecia areata. Some clones in this sample may be carry-over from other donors' samples.

In its sample, this clonotype was seen many times. The V and J genes are TRBV11-2 and TRBJ1-2; D unclear. This CDR3 has 12 amino acids. Trimming took 4 bases from V and 6 from J, leaving 9 bases between them. Germline V CDR1 and CDR2: SGHAT, FQNNGV. CDR3 residues: CASSSEGDGYTF. In nucleotides, the CDR3 is TGTGCCAGCAGCTCGGAGGGCGATGGCTACACCTTC.

This clonotype was counted only a few times. The rearrangement joins TRBV6-1 to TRBJ1-5, with 10 bases aligning to TRBD1. Germline lookup yields CDR1 MNHNS and CDR2 SASEGT. The CDR3 extends over 16 amino acids. Losses at the gene ends were 4 bases for V and 8 bases for J; bases not matched to a gene: 11. Here the CDR3 reads CASSGGRQGALEPQHF. The DNA for the CDR3 is TGTGCCAGCAGTGGGGGCCGACAGGGGGCTCTTGAGCCCCAGCATTTT.

There are many counts of this clonotype. The chain is built from TRBV6-2 or TRBV6-3 and TRBJ1-1; 9 bases align to TRBD1. The ends lost 6 bases at V and 11 bases at J; junction bases unmatched: 7. This CDR3 comprises 12 residues. Germline V CDR1 and CDR2: MNHEY, SVGEGT. This chain's CDR3 is CASSHDRGFAFF. The CDR3 coding sequence is TGTGCCAGCAGCCACGACAGGGGGTTTGCTTTCTTT.

This clonotype was observed many times. The chain combines TRBV7-8 with TRBJ1-5; 10 nucleotides line up with TRBD1. The trim removed 1 base at V and 4 bases at J, leaving 4 bases unmatched. The CDR3 extends over 16 amino acids. Per the germline V gene, CDR1 is SGHVS and CDR2 is FQNEAQ. CDR3 loop: CASSLDRTGGNQPQHF. Here the CDR3 DNA reads TGTGCCAGCAGCTTAGATAGGACAGGGGGAAATCAGCCCCAGCATTTT.

This clonotype appeared many times. The chain links TRBV2 to TRBJ2-2; D is uncertain. The V end lost 1 base, the J end lost 3 bases, and 6 bases lay between the germline ends. The CDR3 sequence is 14 residues long. Per the germline V gene, CDR1 is SNHLY and CDR2 is FYNNEI. For the CDR3, the DNA is TGTGCCAGCAGTGAAGGCTCGGACACCGGGGAGCTGTTTTTT. Protein: CASSEGSDTGELFF. Based on the CDR3 plus reference TRBV2 and TRBJ2-2, the full variable domain is EPEVTQTPSHQVTQMGQEVILRCVPISNHLYFYWYRQILGQKVEFLVSFYNNEISEKSEIFDDQFSVERPDGSNFTLKIRSTKLEDSAMYFCASSEGSDTGELFFGEGSRLTVL.

The chain is built from TRBV5-1 and TRBJ2-5; D possibly matches TRBD1 or TRBD2 (5 bases each). CDR3 size: 12 residues. V lost 4 bases and J 4 bases, leaving 8 bases between the germline ends. The V gene's germline CDR1 is SGHRS and CDR2 YFSETQ. This chain's CDR3 is CASSGGPETQYF. The CDR3 nucleotides read TGCGCCAGCAGCGGGGGACCAGAGACCCAGTACTTC.

This clonotype was counted ten times or more. The V and J genes are TRBV9 and TRBJ2-7; 9 bases fit TRBD2. V shed 4 bases and J 0 bases; nucleotides not matched to a gene: 5. This CDR3 spans 15 amino acids. Germline CDR1 and CDR2: SGDLS and YYNGEE. CDR3 nucleotides: TGTGCCAGCAGCCCCCGCGGGGGGGCCTCCTACGAGCAGTACTTC. Its protein is CASSPRGGASYEQYF.

The chain uses TRBV5-1 and TRBJ2-3; TRBD2 matches 9 bases. Germline CDR1 is SGHRS and CDR2 is YFSETQ. The length of the CDR3 is 15 residues. V was pared by 5 bases and J by 0 bases, with 4 bases of the junction left unmatched. In DNA, the CDR3 is TGCGCCAGCAGGGATGGGACTAGCAGCACAGATACGCAGTATTTT. Translating it yields CASRDGTSSTDTQYF.

The genes are TRBV20-1 and TRBJ1-5; no firm D call. The V end lost 4 bases, the J end lost 8 bases, and 12 bases lay between the germline ends. The germline V gene has CDR1 DFQATT and CDR2 SNEGSKA (reference sequence). The CDR3 contains 12 residues. The CDR3 loop is CSAKRPPEPQHF. The CDR3 nucleotides are TGCAGTGCTAAACGGCCCCCGGAGCCCCAGCATTTT.

The chain employs TRBV11-2 and TRBJ2-7; a weak D match, TRBD2 (6 bases). This CDR3 is built from 16 residues. The germline CDR1 and CDR2 sequences are SGHAT and FQNNGV. V was clipped by 0 bases and J by 3 bases, with 15 bases between them. The CDR3 DNA reads as TGTGCCAGCAGCTTAGAGGTGCAAACTAGCAACTACGAGCAGTACTTC. This sequence encodes CASSLEVQTSNYEQYF.